The clone carrying this TCR beta chain showed up many times. Its antigen remains unidentified. The CDR3 has 13 amino acids. Germline-derived CDR1 and CDR2 are MGHRA and YSYEKL. Between the trimmed V and J ends, which lost 8 bases and 8 bases, there was a span of 15 bases. The sample belongs to a study of T cells after yellow fever vaccination. A 5'RACE template-switching step, the method used to make TCR cDNA, added a universal primer site and UMIs. TCRdb analysed the 5' RACE reads with MiXCR anew, one entry per CDR3 protein. The repertoire holds roughly 500,000 distinct CDR3 sequences, with under 25% as singletons. Study results and limitations: Post-booster repertoires again held most primary-vaccination clones (around 95% CD4, just under 90% CD8).

The genes are TRBV4-1 and TRBJ2-2; D unclear. The material sequenced was PBMCs, taken 15 days after the yellow fever booster vaccination. The TCR originated in a man younger than 40 who received the YFV17D yellow fever vaccine. The CDR3 DNA reads as TGCGCCAGCGGGTCGACCCTAACAGGGGAGCTGTTTTTT. Translating gives CASGSTLTGELFF.